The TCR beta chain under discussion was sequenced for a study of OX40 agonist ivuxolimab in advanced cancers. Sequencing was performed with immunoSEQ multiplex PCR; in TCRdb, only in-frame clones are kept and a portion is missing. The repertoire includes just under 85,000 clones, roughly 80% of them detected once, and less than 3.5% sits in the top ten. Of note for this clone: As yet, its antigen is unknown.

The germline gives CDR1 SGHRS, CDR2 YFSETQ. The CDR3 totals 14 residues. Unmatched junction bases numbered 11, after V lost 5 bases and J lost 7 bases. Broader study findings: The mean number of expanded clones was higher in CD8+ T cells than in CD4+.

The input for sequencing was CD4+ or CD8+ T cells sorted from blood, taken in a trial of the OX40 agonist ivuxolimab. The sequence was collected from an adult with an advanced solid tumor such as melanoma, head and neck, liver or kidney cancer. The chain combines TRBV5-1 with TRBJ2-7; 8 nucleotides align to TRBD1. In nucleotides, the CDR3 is TGCGCCAGCAGTTCAGGAACAGGGGGAGGTGAGCAGTACGTC. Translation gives CASSSGTGGGEQYV.